This section outlines one T cell receptor beta chain sequence together with its context. In the original workflow: Nucleated cell number was recorded as an estimate derived from reference gene primer amplification. Profiling relied on immunoSEQ multiplex PCR, and the TCRdb table lists in-frame clones only, not all of them. Clone size and V and J calls were adopted from that table, with D and trimming inferred from the DNA. The table records about 230,000 clones, 70% to 85% of them present only once. The data belong to a study of blood T cell repertoires in COVID-19. This CDR3 comprises 15 residues. J lost 1 base, V lost 4 bases, and 2 bases had no gene match. Germline V gene data show CDR1 as SGHNT and CDR2 as YENEEA.

The J gene is TRBJ1-1, the V gene TRBV11-3; 11 bases match TRBD1. The specimen sequenced was peripheral blood. This TCR came from a woman between 40 and 50 years old who had recovered from COVID-19. The CDR3 DNA reads as TGTGCCAGCAGCTGGGGACAGGGGGGGAACACTGAAGCTTTCTTT. This codes for CASSWGQGGNTEAFF.